This TCR beta chain derives from a study of patients and donors after allogeneic stem cell transplantation. One entry per CDR3 protein, called by TCRdb with MiXCR from the RT-PCR reads. This table has more than 150,000 distinct CDR3 sequences, around two fifths appearing once. This clonotype was counted only a few times. The CDR3 extends over 13 amino acids. Germline values: CDR1 DFQATT, CDR2 SNEGSKA (reference sequence). Trimming shortened V by 3 bases and J by 1 base, and 9 bases separated the two germline ends. This receptor was obtained from a human donor who was either an allogeneic HSCT recipient or a stem cell or donor lymphocyte infusion donor (not recorded which). It is not recorded whose cells these are; they may come from a transplant donor. V is TRBV20-1 and J is TRBJ1-1; no firm D call. Sequencing used blood, either unsorted or a sorted T cell fraction (not recorded which). The CDR3 region has the DNA TGCAGTGCTAGGGGCACGGGGAACACTGAAGCTTTCTTT. Amino acid sequence: CSARGTGNTEAFF.